This T cell receptor (beta chain) was recorded in a study of human T cells and chemical hapten exposure. One entry per CDR3 protein results from TCRdb running MiXCR on the RACE reads. The table lists about 120,000 distinct CDR3 sequences, around an eighth of them singletons. This clonotype was picked up a small number of times. What it binds is not known. General study points: Higher patch test scores went with higher counts of PT1 expanded TCRs. TCRs exceeding 1 in 1000 frequency stayed unchanged with DPC sensitization.

This sample's time point: pre-sensitization, week 0. Treatment: therapeutic diphenylcyclopropenone sensitization with weekly scalp DPC. Alopecia patients between 18 and 70 years old and suitable for DPC were used as donors. Unfractionated whole blood was the source from which total RNA was extracted. Germline V gene data show CDR1 as DFQATT and CDR2 as SNEGSKA (reference sequence). The CDR3 has 15 amino acids. Trimming cost V 3 bases and J 14 bases; bases outside gene matches: 12. The receptor's source is a woman under 30 with alopecia areata. Some clones in this sample may be carry-over from other donors' samples. This sample comprised whole blood, obtained in connection with sensitization to the hapten diphenylcyclopropenone (DPC). This chain uses TRBV20-1 with TRBJ2-1; TRBD2 agrees at 14 bases. This CDR3 is CSASERTSGGTGKFF. The CDR3 DNA reads TGCAGTGCTAGTGAAAGGACTAGCGGGGGGACGGGAAAGTTCTTC.